These 22 T cell receptor beta chains originate from one sample sequenced in a study of blood T cell repertoires in COVID-19. Produced via immunoSEQ multiplex PCR; TCRdb's table is partial and in-frame only. The sample yields over 200,000 clones, approximately 83% seen once. The sample consisted of peripheral blood. Receptors originate from a man aged 35-49 years with acute or convalescent COVID-19.

The chain combines TRBV5-6 with TRBJ2-5, with 9 bases aligning to TRBD2. This CDR3 spans 16 amino acids. CDR1 is SGHDT, CDR2 YYEEEE, per germline. The V gene end was trimmed by 0 bases and the J gene end by 5 bases; junction bases not matched to a gene: 8. Written as DNA, the CDR3 is TGTGCCAGCAGCTTGGGGACTGGACTAGCGAAGGAGACCCAGTACTTC. Translating it yields CASSLGTGLAKETQYF.

The chain carries TRBV30 and TRBJ2-1; 9 nucleotides align to TRBD2. This CDR3 has 15 residues. The V gene end was trimmed by 1 base and the J gene end by 4 bases; junction bases not matched to a gene: 5. Per germline, CDR1 GTSNPN and CDR2 SVGIG (reference sequence). The CDR3 reads CAWSEVAGEYNEQFF. The CDR3 nucleotides are TGTGCCTGGAGTGAGGTAGCGGGAGAATACAATGAGCAGTTCTTC.

This chain links TRBV14 with TRBJ2-1; 10 positions agree with TRBD2. V lost 4 bases, J lost 6 bases, and 9 bases stayed unmatched. The CDR3 extends over 16 amino acids. Germline V gives CDR1 SGHDN, CDR2 FVKESK. The chain's CDR3 is CASSPMTSGSTNEQFF. CDR3 nucleotide sequence: TGTGCCAGCAGCCCTATGACTAGCGGGTCGACCAATGAGCAGTTCTTC.

A remark on this clone: The same CDR3 arises from other DNA sequences in this sample as well. The rearrangement links TRBV14 to TRBJ1-1; 7 bases match TRBD1. J gave up 5 bases and V 4 bases, and 7 bases lay outside the gene matches. CDR3 length: 14 amino acids. Germline V gene lookup returns CDR1 SGHDN and CDR2 FVKESK. In DNA form, the CDR3 reads TGTGCCAGCAGCCCAGACAGGGAAGATACTGAAGCTTTCTTT. It encodes CASSPDREDTEAFF.

This chain links TRBV7-2 with TRBJ1-2; 7 bases match TRBD1. Germline V gene sequence: CDR1 SGHTA, CDR2 FQGNSA. The CDR3 has 16 residues. V gave up 1 base and J gave up 4 bases; unmatched junction bases: 9. CDR3 bases: TGTGCCAGCAGCTTAGGAATGGGGACAGCACTCTATGGCTACACCTTC. Its protein product is CASSLGMGTALYGYTF. The variable domain in full, completed from reference TRBV7-2 and TRBJ1-2, reads GAGVSQSPSNKVTEKGKDVELRCDPISGHTALYWYRQSLGQGLEFLIYFQGNSAPDKSGLPSDRFSAERTGGSVSTLTIQRTQQEDSAVYLCASSLGMGTALYGYTFGSGTRLTVV.

The genes are TRBV2 and TRBJ2-7; D remains ambiguous. Between the trimmed V and J ends, which lost 2 bases and 2 bases, there was a span of 7 bases. The CDR3 extends over 13 amino acids. CDR1 SNHLY and CDR2 FYNNEI come from the germline V gene. CDR3 sequence reads: CASSESAAYEQYF. In DNA form, the CDR3 reads TGTGCCAGCAGTGAATCCGCGGCCTACGAGCAGTACTTC.

The chain has TRBV5-1 and TRBJ2-1, with 7 bases aligning to TRBD2. Germline CDR1 reads SGHRS; CDR2 reads YFSETQ. CDR3 length equals 16 residues. Trimming removed 0 bases from V and 2 bases from J; junction bases left unmatched: 5. In DNA, the CDR3 is TGCGCCAGCAGCTTGGTCGCGGGAGAGGCCTACAATGAGCAGTTCTTC. Amino acid sequence: CASSLVAGEAYNEQFF.

The genes are TRBV7-2 and TRBJ1-1; 9 bases are shared with TRBD1. Trimming took 8 bases from V and 1 from J; bases not matched to a gene: 5. The CDR3 is 14 residues long. The V gene's germline CDR1 is SGHTA and CDR2 FQGNSA. The CDR3 DNA is TGTGCCAGCGGACTGACAGGGGGGAACACTGAAGCTTTCTTT. Translation: CASGLTGGNTEAFF. The full variable domain, completed using reference TRBV7-2 and TRBJ1-1, is GAGVSQSPSNKVTEKGKDVELRCDPISGHTALYWYRQSLGQGLEFLIYFQGNSAPDKSGLPSDRFSAERTGGSVSTLTIQRTQQEDSAVYLCASGLTGGNTEAFFGQGTRLTVV.

The chain employs TRBV11-2 and TRBJ2-1; 9 bases are a match to TRBD1. The CDR3 spans 16 residues. Trimming at V came to 6 bases and at J to 0 bases, leaving 6 bases not matched to a gene. Germline V gene sequence: CDR1 SGHAT, CDR2 FQNNGV. The CDR3, as DNA: TGTGCCAGCAGACCGCGACAGGGGGGCTCCTACAATGAGCAGTTCTTC. Its translation is CASRPRQGGSYNEQFF.

This sequence joins TRBV6-5 and TRBJ1-4, with D hard to call. The CDR3 extends over 15 amino acids. Germline V gene data show CDR1 as MNHEY and CDR2 as SVGAGI. Deletions cut 5 bases from V and 7 bases from J, with 17 bases between. The CDR3 nucleotides read TGTGCCAGCAGTCGCGACATGAATTCGTTTGAAAAACTGTTTTTT. It codes for CASSRDMNSFEKLFF.

This clone has more than one count but fewer than ten. The gene calls are TRBV3-1 (or the pseudogene TRBV3-2) and TRBJ2-1; 10 bases are a match to TRBD1. From germline, CDR1 is LGHDT and CDR2 YNNKEL (reference sequence). The CDR3 contains 15 residues. With V trimmed by 2 bases and J by 6 bases, 4 bases remained unmatched. For the CDR3, the DNA is TGTGCCAGCAGCCAATCCGGGACAGGGGTCAATGAGCAGTTCTTC. Amino acids: CASSQSGTGVNEQFF.

This chain uses TRBV25-1 with TRBJ1-1; TRBD1 agrees at 7 bases. Germline loops: CDR1 MGHDK, CDR2 SYGVNS. There are 14 residues in the CDR3. With V trimmed by 5 bases and J by 1 base, 4 bases remained unmatched. CDR3 in DNA: TGTGCCAGCAGTACCGGGACAGAGAACACTGAAGCTTTCTTT. Residues: CASSTGTENTEAFF. The full variable domain, its missing parts supplied by reference TRBV25-1 and TRBJ1-1, is EADIYQTPRYLVIGTGKKITLECSQTMGHDKMYWYQQDPGMELHLIHYSYGVNSTEKGDLSSESTVSRIRTEHFPLTLESARPSHTSQYLCASSTGTENTEAFFGQGTRLTVV.

The chain recombines TRBV19 with TRBJ1-3; unclear D gene. This CDR3 comprises 16 residues. Trimming took 5 bases from V and 0 from J, leaving 14 bases between them. The germline CDR1 and CDR2 sequences are LNHDA and SQIVND (reference sequence). The CDR3 is CASSLTPRDSGNTIYF. CDR3 bases: TGTGCCAGTAGTCTTACCCCCCGGGACTCTGGAAACACCATATATTTT.

Remarks on this clone: Other DNA sequences from this sample encode an identical CDR3 as well. This rearrangement joins TRBV7-8 to TRBJ1-2; 8 nucleotides agree with TRBD1. The germline gives CDR1 SGHVS, CDR2 FQNEAQ. The CDR3 sequence is 14 residues long. V lost 4 bases, J lost 2 bases, and 3 bases stayed unmatched. For the CDR3, the DNA is TGTGCCAGCAGCTCCGACAGGGGCAACTATGGCTACACCTTC. This gives the protein CASSSDRGNYGYTF.

The chain carries TRBV19 and TRBJ1-5; TRBD1 matches at 10 bases. After removal of 7 bases from V and 6 bases from J, the junction contained 6 bases not matched to a gene. The CDR3 runs to 14 residues. Germline V gene sequence: CDR1 LNHDA, CDR2 SQIVND (reference sequence). The CDR3 region is CASIGTGASQPQHF. The CDR3 DNA is TGTGCCAGTATTGGGACAGGGGCTAGTCAGCCCCAGCATTTT.

V is TRBV12-3 or TRBV12-4 and J is TRBJ2-5; 8 bases are a match to TRBD1. This CDR3 has 13 amino acids. With V trimmed by 3 bases and J by 5 bases, 2 bases remained unmatched. The CDR3 is CASSFNRGETQYF. The CDR3, as DNA: TGTGCCAGCAGTTTTAACAGGGGGGAGACCCAGTACTTC.

This clone occurred once. Other DNA variants within this sample encode the same CDR3. The V gene is TRBV6-2 or TRBV6-3, the J gene TRBJ1-1; 7 bases agree with TRBD1. CDR3 length: 14 amino acids. CDR1 and CDR2 (germline): MNHEY, SVGEGT. Trimming took 5 bases from V and 4 from J; bases not matched to a gene: 7. The CDR3 DNA sequence: TGTGCCAGCAGTACGAGACAGGGCTCCACTGAAGCTTTCTTT. Amino acid sequence: CASSTRQGSTEAFF.

The sample holds a few counts of this clone. The chain links TRBV28 to TRBJ1-2; 9 nucleotides agree with TRBD1. The V segment lost 5 bases and the J segment 4 bases; nucleotides outside the gene matches: 20. Germline V gives CDR1 MDHEN, CDR2 SYDVKM. The CDR3 has 19 residues. The CDR3 region is CASSTTGGEKWASFYGYTF. The CDR3 region has the DNA TGTGCCAGCAGTACGACAGGGGGGGAAAAGTGGGCTTCGTTCTATGGCTACACCTTC.

V gene TRBV27 combines with J gene TRBJ2-4; a weak D match, TRBD2 (7 bases). Germline CDR1 MNHEY, CDR2 SMNVEV (reference sequence). The CDR3 has 16 residues. V was cut by 9 bases and J by 8 bases, with 26 bases left in between. The CDR3 DNA reads as TGTGCCAGTAGTCTCTTAGTGGGAGGGGGTTTTTACATTCAGTACTTC. This translates into CASSLLVGGGFYIQYF.

This rearrangement joins TRBV11-3 to TRBJ1-1; no definite D call. V lost 1 base, J lost 2 bases, and 5 bases lay in between. This CDR3 comprises 13 residues. Germline CDR1 and CDR2: SGHNT and YENEEA. In DNA form, the CDR3 reads TGTGCCAGCAGCTTAGGGGCCAACACTGAAGCTTTCTTT. It translates to CASSLGANTEAFF. Drawing the rest from reference TRBV11-3 and TRBJ1-1, the complete variable domain is EAGVVQSPRYKIIEKKQPVAFWCNPISGHNTLYWYLQNLGQGPELLIRYENEEAVDDSQLPKDRFSAERLKGVDSTLKIQPAELGDSAVYLCASSLGANTEAFFGQGTRLTVV.

This chain uses TRBV7-2 with TRBJ2-5; tentatively, D is TRBD1 (6 bases). The CDR3 loop spans 13 amino acids. V was clipped by 5 bases and J by 5 bases, with 12 bases between them. CDR1 and CDR2 from the germline V gene are SGHTA and FQGNSA. CDR3 protein: CASSPNRVETQYF. As DNA, the CDR3 is TGTGCCAGCAGCCCTAACAGGGTTGAGACCCAGTACTTC.

The V call is TRBV5-4, the J call TRBJ2-2, with D possibly being TRBD2 (6 bases). Germline values: CDR1 SGHNT, CDR2 YYREEE (reference sequence). Trimming stripped 4 bases from V and 3 bases from J, with 22 bases between. The CDR3 sequence is 18 residues long. CDR3 sequence: CASSPPRASGPDTGELFF. The CDR3 DNA sequence: TGTGCCAGCAGCCCCCCCCGTGCCAGCGGGCCTGACACCGGGGAGCTGTTTTTT.